The entry below describes one T cell receptor (beta chain). The data originate from a study of control samples from healthy donors and cancer patients. Assay used: immunoSEQ multiplex PCR; TCRdb lists only in-frame clones, some missing. This sample has about 120,000 clones, with around 90% found just once. The CDR3 is made up of 11 amino acids. V was cut by 4 bases and J by 9 bases, with 6 bases left in between. Sequencing input: blood. The receptor comes from a man aged 40-49 years in good health. V gene TRBV12-3 or TRBV12-4 combines with J gene TRBJ2-2; D gene uncertain. The CDR3 is CASSYFRELFF. The CDR3 coding sequence is TGTGCCAGCAGTTATTTCCGGGAGCTGTTTTTT.